A single sample gave rise to the 28 T cell receptor beta chains below, sequenced in a study of human T cells and chemical hapten exposure. This sample's time point: patch test 1, 2 weeks after DPC sensitization. Treatment indicated: therapeutic diphenylcyclopropenone sensitization with weekly scalp DPC. TCRdb ran MiXCR on the RACE reads and lists one entry per CDR3 protein. Found here are more than 65,000 distinct CDR3 sequences, roughly 7.1% of them singletons; the top ten hold 1.5% to 1.9%. Sequencing used whole blood, obtained in connection with sensitization to the hapten diphenylcyclopropenone (DPC). These receptors came from a woman aged 25 to 45 with alopecia areata. Some clones in this sample may be carry-over from other donors' samples.

The rearrangement joins TRBV18 to TRBJ1-1, with 8 nucleotides matching TRBD1. This CDR3 is built from 19 residues. J lost 4 bases, V lost 2 bases, and 18 bases had no gene match. The germline gives CDR1 KGHSH, CDR2 LQKENI. Here the CDR3 DNA reads TGTGCCAGCTCACCAAGGAGGATCGCAGGGGGCGGGATGAGCACTGAAGCTTTCTTT. Translating gives CASSPRRIAGGGMSTEAFF.

The CDR3 loop reads CAITNSTDYGYTF. The CDR3 DNA reads TGTGCCATCACGAACAGCACCGACTATGGCTACACCTTC. The chain is built from TRBV10-3 and TRBJ1-2; D is ambiguous. V was clipped by 7 bases and J by 3 bases, with 12 bases between them. The CDR3 extends over 13 amino acids. Germline assignment: CDR1 ENHRY and CDR2 SYGVKD.

V and J are TRBV12-3 or TRBV12-4 and TRBJ2-7; 10 positions match TRBD1. This CDR3 contains 13 residues. The trim removed 5 bases at V and 3 bases at J, leaving 1 base unmatched. Here the CDR3 reads CASSRDRGYEQYF. The CDR3, as DNA: TGTGCCAGCAGTCGGGACAGGGGCTACGAGCAGTACTTC.

V is TRBV18 and J is TRBJ1-3, with no clear D. Deletions cut 2 bases from V and 0 bases from J, with 8 bases between. The CDR3 is 15 residues long. Germline CDR1 reads KGHSH; CDR2 reads LQKENI. CDR3 coding DNA: TGTGCCAGCTCACCAGGAAAGAGCTCTGGAAACACCATATATTTT. It codes for CASSPGKSSGNTIYF.

V usage is TRBV6-6 and J usage is TRBJ1-1; D is possibly TRBD1 (5 bases). Germline CDR1 is MNHNY and CDR2 is SVGAGI (reference sequence). This CDR3 spans 13 amino acids. Trimming removed 8 bases from V and 2 bases from J, with 12 bases in between. The CDR3 sequence: CASEGQINTEAFF. DNA of the CDR3: TGTGCCAGCGAAGGACAAATCAACACTGAAGCTTTCTTT.

This clonotype was seen at least ten times. The rearrangement joins TRBV3-1 to TRBJ1-6; maybe TRBD1 (5 bases). V was trimmed by 3 bases and J by 5 bases, leaving 8 bases between them. CDR1 is LGHDT and CDR2 is YNNKEL in the germline V gene (reference sequence). This CDR3 is 14 amino acids long. The CDR3, as DNA: TGTGCCAGCAGCCAGCTAGGGGATAATTCACCCCTCCACTTT. Encoded protein: CASSQLGDNSPLHF.

The sample holds many counts of this clonotype. The chain employs TRBV27 and TRBJ1-2, with 7 bases lining up with TRBD1. J gave up 4 bases and V 3 bases, and 8 bases lay outside the gene matches. CDR3 length equals 15 residues. Germline V CDR1 and CDR2: MNHEY, SMNVEV (reference sequence). CDR3 coding DNA: TGTGCCAGCAGTTTCACCGGGACAGTGTCCTATGGCTACACCTTC. Translating gives CASSFTGTVSYGYTF.

This clonotype was picked up many times. This chain connects TRBV27 to TRBJ2-5; TRBD2 might be the D (5 bases). V was pared by 5 bases and J by 5 bases, with 12 bases between. The CDR3 sequence is 13 residues long. The germline V gene has CDR1 MNHEY and CDR2 SMNVEV (reference sequence). CDR3 nucleotide sequence: TGTGCCAGCAGTCCCCGCGGGCGGGAGACCCAGTACTTC. It specifies CASSPRGRETQYF.

In its sample, this clonotype was seen many times. The chain has TRBV5-1 and TRBJ2-3, with TRBD2 matching 8 bases. J was trimmed by 0 bases and V by 1 base; bases with no gene match: 10. CDR1 is SGHRS, CDR2 YFSETQ, per germline. The CDR3 is 18 amino acids. The CDR3 region has the DNA TGCGCCAGCAGCTTGCGCCCGACTAGCGCTGTCAGCACAGATACGCAGTATTTT. Protein sequence: CASSLRPTSAVSTDTQYF.

This clonotype showed up many times. The genes are TRBV20-1 and TRBJ2-3; D assignment may be TRBD1 or TRBD2 (6 bases each). Germline CDR1 and CDR2: DFQATT and SNEGSKA (reference sequence). CDR3 size: 14 residues. V shed 7 bases and J shed 3 bases, with 17 bases lying between them. The CDR3 spells CSGLGGAGTDTQYF. For the CDR3, the DNA is TGCAGTGGACTGGGGGGCGCGGGGACAGATACGCAGTATTTT.

This clonotype appeared many times. V is TRBV7-7 and J is TRBJ1-1; D is undetermined. V was cut by 3 bases and J by 3 bases, with 8 bases left in between. CDR1 is SSHAT and CDR2 is FNYEAQ in the germline V gene (reference sequence). The CDR3 spans 13 residues. This CDR3 is CASSFSQDTEAFF. CDR3 DNA: TGTGCCAGCAGCTTTAGTCAGGACACTGAAGCTTTCTTT. The whole variable domain, remainder taken from reference TRBV7-7 and TRBJ1-1, is GAGVSQSPRYKVTKRGQDVTLRCDPISSHATLYWYQQALGQGPEFLTYFNYEAQPDKSGLPSDRFSAERPEGSISTLTIQRTEQRDSAMYRCASSFSQDTEAFFGQGTRLTVV.

In this sample, this clonotype turned up many times. The rearrangement uses TRBV28 and TRBJ2-7; maybe TRBD2 (5 bases). Trimming took off 5 bases at V and 5 bases at J, with 19 bases between the two ends. The CDR3 runs to 15 residues. Germline CDR1 and CDR2: MDHEN and SYDVKM. The CDR3 protein is CASSDAPGMRNEQYF. In nucleotides, the CDR3 is TGTGCCAGCAGTGACGCCCCCGGGATGCGGAACGAGCAGTACTTC.

As concerns this clonotype: A much larger clone is a single base away; this may be a read error. The chain joins TRBV29-1 to TRBJ2-2, with unresolved D. The CDR3 loop spans 13 amino acids. Trimming took off 6 bases at V and 5 bases at J, with 13 bases between the two ends. CDR1 and CDR2 (germline): SQVTM, ANQGSEA. The CDR3 sequence: CSVGWFWTGELFF. As DNA, the CDR3 is TGCAGCGTCGGCTGGTTTTGGACCGGGGAGCTGTTTTTT.

This chain connects TRBV7-8 to TRBJ2-7, with TRBD1 matching 9 bases. The J segment lost 4 bases and the V segment lost 5 bases, leaving 12 bases of the junction unmatched. The CDR3 sequence is 16 residues long. CDR1 is SGHVS and CDR2 is FQNEAQ in the germline V gene. This CDR3 reads CASSPGQGQVAYEQYF. The CDR3 nucleotides read TGTGCCAGCAGCCCCGGACAGGGGCAGGTTGCGTACGAGCAGTACTTC.

This clonotype was counted many times. The rearrangement joins TRBV12-3 or TRBV12-4 to TRBJ2-3, with 13 positions matching TRBD2. This CDR3 has 17 amino acids. V was clipped by 6 bases and J by 2 bases; unmatched bases: 8. CDR3 loop: CASSRGLAGVNTDTQYF. The DNA for the CDR3 is TGTGCCAGCAGCCGCGGACTAGCGGGGGTGAACACAGATACGCAGTATTTT.

This clonotype was counted ten times or more. The CDR3 protein is CAWRRDSSGANVLTF. CDR3 DNA sequence: TGTGCCTGGAGAAGGGACAGCTCTGGGGCCAACGTCCTGACTTTC. The chain combines TRBV30 with TRBJ2-6, with TRBD1 matching 7 bases. Trimming removed 3 bases from V and 0 bases from J; junction bases left unmatched: 2. CDR3 length: 15 amino acids. Germline V gene lookup returns CDR1 GTSNPN and CDR2 SVGIG (reference sequence).

The gene calls are TRBV7-9 and TRBJ2-7; TRBD1 agrees at 8 bases. The V and J ends lost 0 bases and 4 bases, in that order; junction bases with no gene match: 8. The CDR3 spans 16 residues. Germline V gene data show CDR1 as SEHNR and CDR2 as FQNEAQ (reference sequence). CDR3 loop: CASSLAGQGVWYEQYF. Written as DNA, the CDR3 is TGTGCCAGCAGCTTAGCCGGACAGGGAGTGTGGTACGAGCAGTACTTC.

This clonotype was counted at least ten times. This chain joins TRBV20-1 and TRBJ2-3; D remains ambiguous. The CDR3 sequence is 16 residues long. Germline V gives CDR1 DFQATT, CDR2 SNEGSKA (reference sequence). Trimming removed 2 bases at V and 4 bases at J, with 19 bases between. CDR3 sequence reads: CSARPSPWLGADTQYF. In nucleotides, the CDR3 is TGCAGTGCTAGACCCTCGCCTTGGTTAGGAGCAGATACGCAGTATTTT.

This clonotype was found many times. CDR3 amino acids: CASSVAGLTEAFF. In nucleotides, the CDR3 is TGTGCCAGCAGCGTAGCCGGACTCACTGAAGCTTTCTTT. The chain employs TRBV9 and TRBJ1-1; no firm D call. Deletions cut 0 bases from V and 4 bases from J, with 7 bases between. The germline V gene encodes CDR1 SGDLS and CDR2 YYNGEE. The CDR3 contains 13 residues.

This chain uses TRBV7-9 with TRBJ2-7, with TRBD1 matching 9 bases. Germline V gene lookup returns CDR1 SEHNR and CDR2 FQNEAQ (reference sequence). CDR3 length: 14 amino acids. Trimming cost V 8 bases and J 0 bases; bases outside gene matches: 5. CDR3: CASGGTGSSYEQYF. DNA for the CDR3: TGTGCCAGCGGTGGGACAGGGTCCTCCTACGAGCAGTACTTC. The variable domain in full, completed from reference TRBV7-9 and TRBJ2-7, reads DTGVSQNPRHKITKRGQNVTFRCDPISEHNRLYWYRQTLGQGPEFLTYFQNEAQLEKSRLLSDRFSAERPKGSFSTLEIQRTEQGDSAMYLCASGGTGSSYEQYFGPGTRLTVT.

Many counts were recorded for this clonotype. The chain carries TRBV2 and TRBJ2-5; 8 nucleotides agree with TRBD2. This CDR3 has 13 amino acids. In germline, CDR1 is SNHLY, CDR2 FYNNEI. V dropped 5 bases and J dropped 5; count of bases not matched to a gene: 4. CDR3 protein: CASSRSSGETQYF. In DNA, the CDR3 is TGTGCCAGCAGTCGATCTAGCGGGGAGACCCAGTACTTC.

This clonotype was detected many times. The chain couples TRBV18 to TRBJ1-2; 9 bases align to TRBD1. The CDR3 extends over 15 amino acids. The germline gives CDR1 KGHSH, CDR2 LQKENI. Trimming removed 3 bases from V and 4 bases from J; junction bases left unmatched: 6. The CDR3 spells CASSPAGQGLYGYTF. The CDR3 DNA follows: TGTGCCAGCTCACCCGCGGGACAGGGTCTCTATGGCTACACCTTC. The whole variable domain, remainder taken from reference TRBV18 and TRBJ1-2, is NAGVMQNPRHLVRRRGQEARLRCSPMKGHSHVYWYRQLPEEGLKFMVYLQKENIIDESGMPKERFSAEFPKEGPSILRIQQVVRGDSAAYFCASSPAGQGLYGYTFGSGTRLTVV.

There are a few counts of this clonotype. The chain uses TRBV6-1 and TRBJ1-5; D uncertain. This CDR3 contains 14 residues. The germline CDR1 and CDR2 sequences are MNHNS and SASEGT. Trimming removed 7 bases from V and 7 bases from J, with 17 bases in between. The CDR3 here is CASTPGEGYQPQHF. The CDR3, as DNA: TGTGCCAGCACCCCCGGTGAAGGGTACCAGCCCCAGCATTTT.

This rearrangement joins TRBV6-1 to TRBJ2-7, with 8 bases lining up with TRBD1. The trim removed 10 bases at V and 3 bases at J, leaving 14 bases unmatched. CDR1 MNHNS and CDR2 SASEGT come from the germline V gene. The CDR3 spans 15 residues. CDR3 region: CATHQDRGRSYEQYF. The CDR3 DNA is TGTGCCACACACCAAGACAGGGGTAGAAGCTACGAGCAGTACTTC.

The CDR3 DNA reads as TGTGCCAGCAGCCTGGGGGGGAGGGGGACAAACACTGAAGCTTTCTTT. This gives the protein CASSLGGRGTNTEAFF. The chain employs TRBV3-1 and TRBJ1-1, with D possibly being TRBD1 (6 bases). The V end lost 4 bases, the J end lost 2 bases, and 17 bases lay between the germline ends. This CDR3 has 16 residues. Germline assignment: CDR1 LGHDT and CDR2 YNNKEL (reference sequence).

At least ten counts were recorded for this clonotype. The chain uses TRBV12-3 or TRBV12-4 and TRBJ1-3; no clear D gene. V lost 3 bases and J 8 bases, leaving 14 bases between the germline ends. CDR3 length equals 14 residues. Here the CDR3 reads CASSLQNARYTIYF. The CDR3 DNA sequence: TGTGCCAGCAGTTTGCAGAACGCTCGGTACACCATATATTTT.

There are a few counts of this clonotype. The rearrangement joins TRBV7-2 to TRBJ2-1; 9 nucleotides agree with TRBD1. Germline trimming cut 5 bases from V and 3 bases from J; bases unmatched to any gene: 8. Germline loops: CDR1 SGHTA, CDR2 FQGNSA. There are 16 residues in the CDR3. This CDR3 is CASSASGTGSYNEQFF. CDR3 nucleotide sequence: TGTGCCAGCAGCGCGTCCGGGACAGGGAGCTACAATGAGCAGTTCTTC.

V and J are TRBV6-5 and TRBJ1-1, with D possibly matching TRBD1 (5 bases). The V and J ends lost 6 bases and 8 bases respectively, with 13 bases between them. Germline CDR1 is MNHEY and CDR2 is SVGAGI. The CDR3 is made up of 12 amino acids. The CDR3 region has the DNA TGTGCCAGCAGAAACAGGAGCCCCGAAGCTTTCTTT. It encodes CASRNRSPEAFF.